The 11 T cell receptor beta chains reported below all come from one sample, sequenced in a study of blood T cell repertoires in COVID-19. Method: immunoSEQ multiplex PCR; TCRdb's copy keeps in-frame clones and lacks some. The sample lists 200,000 to 300,000 clones, 75% to 90% occurring once. Sequenced: peripheral blood. These receptors originate from a human donor in a cohort sampled during active COVID-19.

The rearrangement joins TRBV6-2 or TRBV6-3 to TRBJ1-1; a possible D gene is TRBD1 (5 bases). Germline-derived CDR1 and CDR2 are MNHEY and SVGEGT. V shed 5 bases and J shed 6 bases, with 19 bases lying between them. This CDR3 spans 15 amino acids. This CDR3 reads CASSHNLQVGAEAFF. The CDR3 DNA follows: TGTGCCAGCAGTCACAACCTACAGGTTGGCGCTGAAGCTTTCTTT.

The rearrangement links TRBV6-4 to TRBJ2-2, with D perhaps matching TRBD2 (6 bases). CDR1 MRHNA and CDR2 SNTAGT come from the germline V gene. Trimming removed 6 bases at V and 0 bases at J, with 14 bases between. The CDR3 is 16 residues long. CDR3 coding DNA: TGTGCCAGCAGAGAAGCTAGCGTCTCGAACACCGGGGAGCTGTTTTTT. This encodes CASREASVSNTGELFF.

The V gene is TRBV18, the J gene TRBJ2-1, with TRBD2 matching 7 bases. The CDR3 is 20 residues long. Looked up from germline, CDR1 is KGHSH and CDR2 is LQKENI. V was clipped by 0 bases and J by 4 bases; unmatched bases: 18. The CDR3 coding sequence is TGTGCCAGCTCACCACCGGAACAGGAATGGGGAGGGAGGGCGTACAATGAGCAGTTCTTC. This encodes CASSPPEQEWGGRAYNEQFF.

This clone was seen only once. The chain joins TRBV6-6 to TRBJ2-1; the D gene is possibly TRBD2 (6 bases). V shed 6 bases and J shed 6 bases, with 18 bases lying between them. In germline, CDR1 is MNHNY, CDR2 SVGAGI (reference sequence). The CDR3 is 15 amino acids. For the CDR3, the DNA is TGTGCCAGCAGCCTAAGGTCGGGAGCAGGCAATGAGCAGTTCTTC. This encodes CASSLRSGAGNEQFF.

The V call is TRBV6-1, the J call TRBJ2-7; D is undetermined. Per the germline V gene, CDR1 is MNHNS and CDR2 is SASEGT. This CDR3 has 14 amino acids. Trimming stripped 3 bases from V and 2 bases from J, with 11 bases between. CDR3: CASSERGYAYEQYF. The CDR3 DNA reads TGTGCCAGCAGTGAGAGAGGATATGCCTACGAGCAGTACTTC.

The chain is built from TRBV2 and TRBJ2-3; no clear D. CDR1 is SNHLY and CDR2 is FYNNEI in the germline V gene. The CDR3 length is 13 residues. V lost 8 bases to trimming and J lost 0 bases, with 9 bases between them. CDR3 residues: CASGLESTDTQYF. The CDR3 nucleotides are TGTGCCAGCGGGCTTGAAAGCACAGATACGCAGTATTTT.

This sequence joins TRBV5-4 and TRBJ2-5; D remains ambiguous. From germline, CDR1 is SGHNT and CDR2 YYREEE (reference sequence). The CDR3 covers 14 residues. Trimming pared 0 bases from V and 6 bases from J, leaving 12 bases between. The CDR3 sequence is CASSLGGLLQTQYF. In nucleotides, the CDR3 is TGTGCCAGCAGCTTGGGTGGGCTCCTCCAGACCCAGTACTTC. Filled out from reference TRBV5-4 and TRBJ2-5, the complete variable domain reads ETGVTQSPTHLIKTRGQQVTLRCSSQSGHNTVSWYQQALGQGPQFIFQYYREEENGRGNFPPRFSGLQFPNYSSELNVNALELDDSALYLCASSLGGLLQTQYFGPGTRLLVL.

The genes are TRBV5-1 and TRBJ2-3, with 9 bases matching TRBD2. This CDR3 spans 15 amino acids. The germline gives CDR1 SGHRS, CDR2 YFSETQ. V was pared by 1 base and J by 4 bases, with 4 bases of the junction left unmatched. The CDR3 loop is CASSLRGLAADTQYF. CDR3 DNA: TGCGCCAGCAGCTTGCGGGGACTAGCTGCAGATACGCAGTATTTT. Supplemented by reference TRBV5-1 and TRBJ2-3, the full variable domain reads KAGVTQTPRYLIKTRGQQVTLSCSPISGHRSVSWYQQTPGQGLQFLFEYFSETQRNKGNFPGRFSGRQFSNSRSEMNVSTLELGDSALYLCASSLRGLAADTQYFGPGTRLTVL.

Only one count was recorded for this clone. The chain has TRBV5-5 and TRBJ2-7; 7 bases line up with TRBD1. In germline, CDR1 is SGHKS, CDR2 YYEKEE (reference sequence). Trimming took 1 base from V and 2 from J; bases not matched to a gene: 3. CDR3 length equals 14 residues. This CDR3 is CASSLRDSPYEQYF. The CDR3, as DNA: TGTGCCAGCAGCTTGCGGGACAGTCCCTACGAGCAGTACTTC.

This clone has a single count. The chain combines TRBV6-5 with TRBJ2-1; D is undetermined. This CDR3 has 15 residues. Per germline, CDR1 MNHEY and CDR2 SVGAGI. Trimming stripped 8 bases from V and 7 bases from J, with 21 bases between. CDR3 sequence reads: CASAARVTRQNEQFF. DNA of the CDR3: TGTGCCAGCGCTGCTCGGGTAACTCGCCAAAATGAGCAGTTCTTC.

This rearrangement joins TRBV6-5 to TRBJ1-2; 7 nucleotides line up with TRBD1. From germline, CDR1 is MNHEY and CDR2 SVGAGI. This CDR3 region has 15 residues. V trimming: 0 bases; J trimming: 6 bases; junction bases outside the gene matches: 7. The CDR3 bases are TGTGCCAGCAGTTACTCGACCCAGACAGGGAATGGCTACACCTTC. Its protein is CASSYSTQTGNGYTF.